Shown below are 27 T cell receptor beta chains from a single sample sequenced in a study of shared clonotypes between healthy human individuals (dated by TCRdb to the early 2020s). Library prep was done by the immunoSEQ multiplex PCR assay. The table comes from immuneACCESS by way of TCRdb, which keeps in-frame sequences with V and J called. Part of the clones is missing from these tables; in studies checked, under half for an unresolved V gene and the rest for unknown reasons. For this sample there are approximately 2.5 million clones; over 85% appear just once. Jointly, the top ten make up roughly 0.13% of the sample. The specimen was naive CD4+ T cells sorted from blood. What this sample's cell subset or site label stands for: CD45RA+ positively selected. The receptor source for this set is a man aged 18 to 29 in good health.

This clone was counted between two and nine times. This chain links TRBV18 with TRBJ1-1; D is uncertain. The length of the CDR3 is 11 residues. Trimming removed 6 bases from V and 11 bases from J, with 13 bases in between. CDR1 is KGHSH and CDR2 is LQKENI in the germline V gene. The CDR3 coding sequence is TGTGCCAGCTCCCGCGGAGGGTTTGCTTTCTTT. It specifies CASSRGGFAFF.

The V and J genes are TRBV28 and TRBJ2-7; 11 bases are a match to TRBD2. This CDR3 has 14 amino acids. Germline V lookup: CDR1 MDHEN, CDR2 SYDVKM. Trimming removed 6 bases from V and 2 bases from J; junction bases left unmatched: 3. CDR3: CASRSSGGTYEQYF. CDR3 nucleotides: TGTGCCAGCAGGTCTAGCGGGGGGACCTACGAGCAGTACTTC.

CDR3 loop: CASSEEGGFHTEAFF. CDR3 nucleotides: TGTGCCAGCAGTGAGGAGGGGGGATTCCACACTGAAGCTTTCTTT. The chain employs TRBV6-1 and TRBJ1-1; D perhaps matches TRBD1 (6 bases). Germline V lookup: CDR1 MNHNS, CDR2 SASEGT. This CDR3 has 15 amino acids. V lost 3 bases, J lost 3 bases, and 14 bases lay in between.

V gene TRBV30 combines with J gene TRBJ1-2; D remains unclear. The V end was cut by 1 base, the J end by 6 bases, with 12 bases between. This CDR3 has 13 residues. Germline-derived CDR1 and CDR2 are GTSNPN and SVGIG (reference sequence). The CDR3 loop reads CAWSDSAKHGYTF. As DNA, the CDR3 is TGTGCCTGGAGTGACAGTGCCAAGCATGGCTACACCTTC.

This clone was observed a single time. In DNA form, the CDR3 reads TGTGCCAGCAGCTGGAGCCGGGGGACCCTCCGAGAAGCTTTCTTT. The encoded protein is CASSWSRGTLREAFF. J is TRBJ1-1 and V is TRBV12-1. TRBV12-1 is recorded as a pseudogene. This CDR3 is 15 amino acids long.

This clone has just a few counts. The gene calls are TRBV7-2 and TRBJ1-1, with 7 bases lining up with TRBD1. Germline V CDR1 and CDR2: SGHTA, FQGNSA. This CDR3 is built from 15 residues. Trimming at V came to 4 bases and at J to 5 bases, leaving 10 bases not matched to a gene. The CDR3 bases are TGTGCCAGCAGCTCAAACAGGGGACGAGGGACTGAAGCTTTCTTT. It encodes CASSSNRGRGTEAFF. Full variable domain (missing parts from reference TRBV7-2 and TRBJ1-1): GAGVSQSPSNKVTEKGKDVELRCDPISGHTALYWYRQSLGQGLEFLIYFQGNSAPDKSGLPSDRFSAERTGGSVSTLTIQRTQQEDSAVYLCASSSNRGRGTEAFFGQGTRLTVV.

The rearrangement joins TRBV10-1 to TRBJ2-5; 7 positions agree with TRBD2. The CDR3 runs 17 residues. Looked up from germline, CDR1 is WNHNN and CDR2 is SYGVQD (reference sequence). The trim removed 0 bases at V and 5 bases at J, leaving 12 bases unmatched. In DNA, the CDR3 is TGCGCCAGCAGTGAGTCGGGGGACTGGCGGGAGTGTGAGACCCAGTACTTC. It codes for CASSESGDWRECETQYF.

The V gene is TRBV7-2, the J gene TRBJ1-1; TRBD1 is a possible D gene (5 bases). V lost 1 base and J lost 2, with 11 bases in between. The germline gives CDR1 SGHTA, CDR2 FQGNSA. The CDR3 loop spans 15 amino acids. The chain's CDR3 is CASSLGRAQNTEAFF. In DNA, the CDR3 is TGTGCCAGCAGCTTAGGCAGGGCTCAAAACACTGAAGCTTTCTTT.

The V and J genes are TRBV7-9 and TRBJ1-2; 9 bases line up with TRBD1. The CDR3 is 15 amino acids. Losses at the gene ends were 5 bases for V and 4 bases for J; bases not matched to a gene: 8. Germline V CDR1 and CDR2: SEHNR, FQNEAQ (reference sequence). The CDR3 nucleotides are TGTGCCAGCAGCCCATCCGGGACAGGGCTCTATGGCTACACCTTC. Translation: CASSPSGTGLYGYTF.

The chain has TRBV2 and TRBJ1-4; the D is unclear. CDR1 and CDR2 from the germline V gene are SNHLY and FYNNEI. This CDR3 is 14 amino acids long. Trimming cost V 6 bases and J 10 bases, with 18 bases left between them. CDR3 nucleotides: TGTGCCAGCAGATTAAGAGGTCTTGAGCCAAAACTGTTTTTT. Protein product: CASRLRGLEPKLFF.

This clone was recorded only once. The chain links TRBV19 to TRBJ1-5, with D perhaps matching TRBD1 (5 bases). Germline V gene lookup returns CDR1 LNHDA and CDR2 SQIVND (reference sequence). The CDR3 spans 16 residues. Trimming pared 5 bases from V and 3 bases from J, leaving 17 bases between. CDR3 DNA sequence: TGTGCCAGTAGTGCGAGGGGAGAGGGGCCCAATCAGCCCCAGCATTTT. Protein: CASSARGEGPNQPQHF.

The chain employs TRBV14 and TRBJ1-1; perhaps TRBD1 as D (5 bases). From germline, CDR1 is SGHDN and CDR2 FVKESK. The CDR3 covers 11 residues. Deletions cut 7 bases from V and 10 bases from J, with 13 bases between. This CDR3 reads CASTFLGVAFF. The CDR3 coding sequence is TGTGCCAGCACCTTCTTGGGGGTAGCTTTCTTT. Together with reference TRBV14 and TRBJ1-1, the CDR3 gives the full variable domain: EAGVTQFPSHSVIEKGQTVTLRCDPISGHDNLYWYRRVMGKEIKFLLHFVKESKQDESGMPNNRFLAERTGGTYSTLKVQPAELEDSGVYFCASTFLGVAFFGQGTRLTVV.

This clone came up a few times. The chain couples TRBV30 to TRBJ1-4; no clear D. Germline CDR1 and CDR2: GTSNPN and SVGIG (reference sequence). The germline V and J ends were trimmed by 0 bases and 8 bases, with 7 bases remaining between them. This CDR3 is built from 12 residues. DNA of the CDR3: TGTGCCTGGAGTGTACATGGGGAAAAACTGTTTTTT. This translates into CAWSVHGEKLFF.

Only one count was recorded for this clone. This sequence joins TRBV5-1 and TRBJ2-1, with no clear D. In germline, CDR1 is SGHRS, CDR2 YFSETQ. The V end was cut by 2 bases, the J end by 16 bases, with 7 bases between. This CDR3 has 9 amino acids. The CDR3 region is CASSFAIFF. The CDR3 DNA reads TGCGCCAGCAGCTTCGCAATATTCTTC.

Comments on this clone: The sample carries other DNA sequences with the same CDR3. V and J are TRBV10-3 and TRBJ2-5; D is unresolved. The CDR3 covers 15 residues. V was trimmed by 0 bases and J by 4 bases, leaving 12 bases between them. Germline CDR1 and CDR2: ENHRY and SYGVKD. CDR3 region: CAISESGLAGETQYF. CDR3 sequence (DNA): TGTGCCATCAGTGAGTCAGGGCTCGCAGGAGAGACCCAGTACTTC.

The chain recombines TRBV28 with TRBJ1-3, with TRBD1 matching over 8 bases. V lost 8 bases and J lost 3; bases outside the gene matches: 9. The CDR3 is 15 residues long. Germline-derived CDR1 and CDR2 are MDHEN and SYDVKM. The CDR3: CASGGQGANGNTIYF. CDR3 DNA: TGTGCCAGCGGGGGGCAGGGGGCAAATGGAAACACCATATATTTT.

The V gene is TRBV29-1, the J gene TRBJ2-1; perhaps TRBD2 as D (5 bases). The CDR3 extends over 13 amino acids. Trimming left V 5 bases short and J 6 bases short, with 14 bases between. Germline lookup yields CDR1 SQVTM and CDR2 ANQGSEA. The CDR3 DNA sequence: TGCAGCGTTAGAAGAGGTAGCGTCAATGAGCAGTTCTTC. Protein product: CSVRRGSVNEQFF.

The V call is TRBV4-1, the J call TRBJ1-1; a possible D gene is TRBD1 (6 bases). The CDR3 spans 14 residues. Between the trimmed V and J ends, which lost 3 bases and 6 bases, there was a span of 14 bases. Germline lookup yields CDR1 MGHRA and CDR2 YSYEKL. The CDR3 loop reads CASSHPPRGAEAFF. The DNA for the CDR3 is TGCGCCAGCAGCCACCCACCGAGGGGGGCTGAAGCTTTCTTT.

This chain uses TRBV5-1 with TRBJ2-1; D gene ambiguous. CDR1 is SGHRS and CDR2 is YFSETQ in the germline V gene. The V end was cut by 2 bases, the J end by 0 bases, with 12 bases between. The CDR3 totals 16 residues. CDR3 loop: CASSLEASSSYNEQFF. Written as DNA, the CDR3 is TGCGCCAGCAGCTTAGAAGCCTCGAGCTCCTACAATGAGCAGTTCTTC. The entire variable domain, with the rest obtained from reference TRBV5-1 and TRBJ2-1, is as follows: KAGVTQTPRYLIKTRGQQVTLSCSPISGHRSVSWYQQTPGQGLQFLFEYFSETQRNKGNFPGRFSGRQFSNSRSEMNVSTLELGDSALYLCASSLEASSSYNEQFFGPGTRLTVL.

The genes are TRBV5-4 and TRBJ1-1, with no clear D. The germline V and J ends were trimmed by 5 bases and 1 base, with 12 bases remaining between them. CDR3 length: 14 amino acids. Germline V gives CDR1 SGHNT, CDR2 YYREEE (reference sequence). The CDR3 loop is CASRREVENTEAFF. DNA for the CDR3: TGTGCCAGCAGGCGCGAGGTGGAGAACACTGAAGCTTTCTTT.

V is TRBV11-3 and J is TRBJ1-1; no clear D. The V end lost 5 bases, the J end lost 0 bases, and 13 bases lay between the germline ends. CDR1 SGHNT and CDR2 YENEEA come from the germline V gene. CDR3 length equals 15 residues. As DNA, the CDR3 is TGTGCCAGCAGCCCCTCCGCTGGGGTGAACACTGAAGCTTTCTTT. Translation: CASSPSAGVNTEAFF.

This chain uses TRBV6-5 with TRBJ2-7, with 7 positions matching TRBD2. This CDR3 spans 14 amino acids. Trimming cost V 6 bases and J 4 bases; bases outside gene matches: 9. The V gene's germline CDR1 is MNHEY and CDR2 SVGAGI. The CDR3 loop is CASSVGGSRYEQYF. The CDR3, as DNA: TGTGCCAGCAGCGTGGGGGGGTCCCGTTACGAGCAGTACTTC.

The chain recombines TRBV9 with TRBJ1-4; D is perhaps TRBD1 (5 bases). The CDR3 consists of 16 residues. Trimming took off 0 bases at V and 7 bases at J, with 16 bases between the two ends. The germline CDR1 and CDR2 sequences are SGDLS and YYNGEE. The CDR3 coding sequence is TGTGCCAGCAGCGTAGGGCCCGCGGGGGTGGGTGAAAAACTGTTTTTT. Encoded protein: CASSVGPAGVGEKLFF.

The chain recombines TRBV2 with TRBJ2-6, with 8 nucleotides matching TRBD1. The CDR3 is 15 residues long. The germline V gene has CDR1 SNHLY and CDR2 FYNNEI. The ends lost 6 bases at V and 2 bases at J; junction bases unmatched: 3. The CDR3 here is CASRSTGAGANVLTF. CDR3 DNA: TGTGCCAGCAGATCGACAGGGGCTGGGGCCAACGTCCTGACTTTC.

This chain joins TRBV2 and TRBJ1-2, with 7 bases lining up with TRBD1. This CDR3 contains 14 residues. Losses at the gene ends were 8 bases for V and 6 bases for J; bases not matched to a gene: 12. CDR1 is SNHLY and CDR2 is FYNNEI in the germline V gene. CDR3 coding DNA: TGTGCCAGCGGGGGGGACAGTCGATTCCATGGCTACACCTTC. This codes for CASGGDSRFHGYTF. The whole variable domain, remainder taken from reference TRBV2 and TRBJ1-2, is EPEVTQTPSHQVTQMGQEVILRCVPISNHLYFYWYRQILGQKVEFLVSFYNNEISEKSEIFDDQFSVERPDGSNFTLKIRSTKLEDSAMYFCASGGDSRFHGYTFGSGTRLTVV.

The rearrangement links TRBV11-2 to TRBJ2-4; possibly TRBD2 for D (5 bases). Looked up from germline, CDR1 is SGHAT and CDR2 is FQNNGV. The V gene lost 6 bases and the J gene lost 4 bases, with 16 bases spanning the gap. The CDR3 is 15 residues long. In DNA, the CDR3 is TGTGCCAGCAGTGGCGGGCCTTGGGGAAAAAACATTCAGTACTTC. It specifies CASSGGPWGKNIQYF.

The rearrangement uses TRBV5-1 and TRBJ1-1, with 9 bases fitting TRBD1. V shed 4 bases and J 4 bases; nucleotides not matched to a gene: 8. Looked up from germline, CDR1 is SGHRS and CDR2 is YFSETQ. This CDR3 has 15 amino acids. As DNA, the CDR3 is TGCGCCAGCAGCGCCAGAACAGGGGGCATCACTGAAGCTTTCTTT. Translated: CASSARTGGITEAFF.